This T cell receptor beta chain is from a study of T cell clonality in common variable immunodeficiency. Assay: immunoSEQ multiplex PCR; the TCRdb copy retains only in-frame clones and omits some. Observed in the sample are 55,000 to 65,000 clones, none of them singletons. Study-level findings and limits: CVID subjects had higher TCRbeta clonality than healthy controls, most marked in about a third. Reportedly, TCR beta sequences from common variable immunodeficiency showed fewer deletions and N-nucleotide insertions.

At least ten counts were recorded for this clone. What it recognizes is unknown. The read is 3 residues too short to cover the CDR3 end, so that end is filled in from the germline J gene. CDR1 is LGHDT and CDR2 is YNNKEL in the germline V gene (reference sequence). The CDR3 has 16 amino acids. Trimming at V came to 1 base and at J to 2 bases, leaving 3 bases not matched to a gene. Sequencing was done on a sample of peripheral blood mononuclear cells. This receptor was identified in a person aged 18-70 years in good health. The V call is TRBV3-1 (or the pseudogene TRBV3-2), the J call TRBJ2-5; 11 nucleotides agree with TRBD2. CDR3 DNA (partial): TGTGCCAGCAGCCAAGGACTAGCGGGGAAACAAGAGACC. This encodes CASSQGLAGKQET. The entire CDR3 is CASSQGLAGKQETQYF.